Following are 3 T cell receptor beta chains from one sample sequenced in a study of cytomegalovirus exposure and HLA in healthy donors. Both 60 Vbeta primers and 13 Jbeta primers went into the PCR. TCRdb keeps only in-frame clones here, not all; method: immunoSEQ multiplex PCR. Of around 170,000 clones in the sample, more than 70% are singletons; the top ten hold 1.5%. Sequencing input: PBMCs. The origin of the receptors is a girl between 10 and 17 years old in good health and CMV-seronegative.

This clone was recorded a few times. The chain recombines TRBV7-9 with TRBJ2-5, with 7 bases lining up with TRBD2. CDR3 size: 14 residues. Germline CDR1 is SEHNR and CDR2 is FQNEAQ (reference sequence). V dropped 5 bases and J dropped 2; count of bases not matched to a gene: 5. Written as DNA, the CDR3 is TGTGCCAGCAGCCCGGCTAGCGGACAAGAGACCCAGTACTTC. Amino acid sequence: CASSPASGQETQYF.

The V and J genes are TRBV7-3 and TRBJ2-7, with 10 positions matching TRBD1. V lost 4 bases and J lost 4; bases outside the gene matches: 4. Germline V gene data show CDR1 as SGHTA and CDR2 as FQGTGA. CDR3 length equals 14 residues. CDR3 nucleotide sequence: TGTGCCAGCAGCTGGGGGGACAGGGGTTACGAGCAGTACTTC. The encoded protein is CASSWGDRGYEQYF.

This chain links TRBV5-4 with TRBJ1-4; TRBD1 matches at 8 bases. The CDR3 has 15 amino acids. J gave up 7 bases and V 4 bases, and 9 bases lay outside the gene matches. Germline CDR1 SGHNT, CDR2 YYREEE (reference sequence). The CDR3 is CASSPAQGATEKLFF. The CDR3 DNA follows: TGTGCCAGCAGCCCCGCGCAGGGGGCGACTGAAAAACTGTTTTTT.